This TCR beta chain was identified during a study of CD4 T cells in relation to SARS-CoV-2 and coronaviruses. This clone was detected once. Its target is not known. The germline V gene has CDR1 SGHNT and CDR2 YENEEA. V was cut by 0 bases and J by 1 base, with 10 bases left in between. The CDR3 loop spans 16 amino acids. Overall study results and limits: The cross-reactivity analysis covered only spike protein, not other viral proteins.

Before the COVID-19 pandemic, during about 2010-2019, CD4+ T cells were taken from unexposed donors. The table came from immunoSEQ multiplex PCR; TCRdb's copy has only in-frame clones and leaves some out. The sample has approximately 70,000 clones, over 90% seen once. The chain carries TRBV11-3 and TRBJ2-1; D not resolved. This sequence originates from a human donor in good health. The sequencing sample was made of naive CD4+ T cells from PBMCs. Subset given: naive CD4+ T cells isolated by negative enrichment. The CDR3 DNA reads as TGTGCCAGCAGCTTAGATTACCCGGCATCCTACAATGAGCAGTTCTTC. Translation gives CASSLDYPASYNEQFF.